This T cell receptor beta chain came from a study of graft-versus-host responses after intestinal transplantation. Study in general: Multivisceral, liver-intestinal, or isolated intestinal grafts were transplanted into recipients. Study conclusions and caveats: Individuals carrying graft-donor T cell macrochimerism showed high graft-versus-host to host-versus-graft clonal ratios in allografts. Recipient marrow showed GvH clones, some seen first in ileum or blood.

Method: immunoSEQ multiplex PCR; TCRdb's copy keeps in-frame clones and lacks some. Of around 93,000 clones in the sample, just over 90% were seen once. V lost 3 bases, J lost 4 bases, and 3 bases lay in between. This CDR3 is 11 amino acids long. CDR1 and CDR2 (germline): DFQATT, SNEGSKA (reference sequence). For this clone: What it recognizes is unknown.

The chain links TRBV20-1 to TRBJ2-2; D uncertain. The clonotype comes from a human donor who received an intestinal transplant. The material sequenced was unstimulated CD8+ T cells sorted from spleen or lymph node cells, taken before intestinal transplant. The CDR3 sequence: CSASTTGELFF. CDR3 coding DNA: TGCAGTGCTAGCACCACCGGGGAGCTGTTTTTT.